This paragraph covers one T cell receptor (beta chain) sequence. Its antigen is not known. This specimen belongs to a study of shared clonotypes between healthy human individuals. Study-wide background: Each donor's CD8 memory used one plate, CD8 naive two, each CD4 subset three.

Broader study findings: In a few donors, around 5.5% of naive CD4 clonotypes appeared in common.

Clones were read by immunoSEQ multiplex PCR, and TCRdb kept only the in-frame ones, dropping some. There are 2,500,000 or so clones in the sample; 85% to 95% occur only once, and roughly 0.15% lies in the top ten. From germline, CDR1 is WSHSY and CDR2 SAAADI. Trimming took 4 bases from V and 8 from J, leaving 8 bases between them. This CDR3 has 12 residues. The chain employs TRBV10-2 and TRBJ1-4; possibly TRBD1 for D (6 bases). The sample was naive CD4+ T cells sorted from blood. Stated subset: CD45RA+ positively selected. This TCR was sampled from a man younger than 35 in good health. CDR3 bases: TGCGCCAGCAGTGTGGGGGGCGAAAAACTGTTTTTT. Amino acid sequence: CASSVGGEKLFF.